The entry below gives a single T cell receptor beta chain sequence along with its context. The antigen is unknown. This record comes from a study of post-analysis software for immune sequencing data. The overall study: There were relapsing-remitting, secondary progressive and progressive-relapsing multiple sclerosis among the disease courses included. Study-wide results and limits: Strong co-clustering by F measure was evident for samples that had been prepared in the same batch. Controls had significantly higher normalized Chao1 diversity than multiple sclerosis patients.

Carried by the TCR beta cDNA libraries were unique molecular identifiers. With about 0.9 to 11 million T cells as the source, a few hundred thousand cDNA molecules resulted. TCRdb itself ran the PCR reads through MiXCR, one entry per CDR3 protein. The table shows approximately 460,000 distinct CDR3 sequences, with around 40% occurring only once. What was sequenced was blood. The clonotype comes from a girl between 5 and 17 years old with multiple sclerosis.

The CDR3 region has the DNA TGCGCCAGCAGCGCGGTAAGGGGGACGGAGACCCAGTACTTC. It specifies CASSAVRGTETQYF. The rearrangement joins TRBV5-1 to TRBJ2-5; a possible D gene is TRBD1 (6 bases). Germline CDR1 and CDR2: SGHRS and YFSETQ. V lost 4 bases to trimming and J lost 5 bases, with 15 bases between them. The length of the CDR3 is 14 residues.